This T cell receptor (beta chain) was retrieved from a study of blood T cell repertoires in COVID-19. Study context: Acute and convalescent COVID-19 specimens originated in the United States, Italy and Spain. Sample material is recorded as cDNA or gDNA derived from T cells, B-cell-depleted T cells, or PBMCs.

Original processing notes: It was from reference gene primer amplification that nucleated cell counts were estimated. Sequenced by immunoSEQ multiplex PCR; TCRdb stores in-frame clones only, minus some. V and J calls and clone size come straight from that table; D and trimming were deduced from the DNA. The repertoire holds about 160,000 clones, approximately 80% seen once, with 22% in the top ten. Trimming removed 0 bases from V and 4 bases from J; junction bases left unmatched: 2. Germline lookup yields CDR1 SGHKS and CDR2 YYEKEE (reference sequence). The CDR3 is 15 amino acids. This clone was observed a few times.

This sequence was found in a woman aged 80 or over with acute or convalescent COVID-19. The V gene is TRBV5-5, the J gene TRBJ1-3, with 9 bases aligning to TRBD1. Specimen: peripheral blood. As DNA, the CDR3 is TGTGCCAGCAGCTTGGTGGGGACAGGGGGAAACACCATATATTTT. Residues: CASSLVGTGGNTIYF.